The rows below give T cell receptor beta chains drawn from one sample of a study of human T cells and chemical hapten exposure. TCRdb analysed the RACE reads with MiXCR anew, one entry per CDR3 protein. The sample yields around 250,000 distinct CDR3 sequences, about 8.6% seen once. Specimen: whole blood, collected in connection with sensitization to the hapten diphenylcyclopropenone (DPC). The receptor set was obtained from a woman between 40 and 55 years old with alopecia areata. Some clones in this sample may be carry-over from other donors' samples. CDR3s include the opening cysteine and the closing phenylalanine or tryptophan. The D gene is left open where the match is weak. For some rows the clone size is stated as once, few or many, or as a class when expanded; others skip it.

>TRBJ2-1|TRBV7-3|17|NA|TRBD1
CASSLRPTRGPHNEQFF
TGTGCCAGCAGCTTAAGGCCCACCAGGGGGCCACACAATGAGCAGTTCTTC
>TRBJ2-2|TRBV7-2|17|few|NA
CASSLARANWATGELFF
TGTGCCAGCAGCTTAGCACGGGCCAACTGGGCAACCGGGGAGCTGTTTTTT
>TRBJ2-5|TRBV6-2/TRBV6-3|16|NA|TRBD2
CASSYGLAGPQETQYF
TGTGCCAGCAGTTACGGTCTAGCGGGGCCACAAGAGACCCAGTACTTC
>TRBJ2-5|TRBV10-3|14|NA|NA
CAISARPESETQYF
TGTGCCATCAGTGCCCGCCCGGAGTCAGAGACCCAGTACTTC
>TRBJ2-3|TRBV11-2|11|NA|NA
CASSLLDTRYF
TGTGCCAGCAGCTTATTAGATACGCGGTATTTT
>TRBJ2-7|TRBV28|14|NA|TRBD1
CASSTRDRLIGQYF
TGTGCCAGCAGTACGCGGGACAGGCTAATAGGGCAGTACTTC
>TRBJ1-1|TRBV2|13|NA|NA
CASSEVGNTEAFF
TGTGCCAGCAGTGAAGTCGGAAACACTGAAGCTTTCTTT
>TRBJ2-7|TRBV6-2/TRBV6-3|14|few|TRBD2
CASSILLAAYEQYF
TGTGCCAGCAGTATACTACTAGCGGCCTACGAGCAGTACTTC
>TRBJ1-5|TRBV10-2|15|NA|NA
CASRQEGVSNQPQHF
TGCGCCAGCAGACAGGAGGGGGTAAGCAATCAGCCCCAGCATTTT
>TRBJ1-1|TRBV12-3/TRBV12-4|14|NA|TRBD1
CASTVGQGIPEAFF
TGTGCCAGCACTGTCGGACAGGGAATCCCTGAAGCTTTCTTT
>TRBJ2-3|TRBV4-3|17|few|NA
CASSQDAGRGPTDTQYF
TGCGCCAGCAGCCAAGACGCGGGGAGGGGGCCCACAGATACGCAGTATTTT
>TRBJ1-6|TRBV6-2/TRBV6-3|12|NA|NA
CASRTGHRPLHF
TGTGCCAGCAGAACAGGGCATCGGCCCCTCCACTTT
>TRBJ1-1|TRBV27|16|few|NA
CASSLLAGGGYTEAFF
TGTGCCAGCAGTTTACTAGCCGGAGGCGGGTACACTGAAGCTTTCTTT
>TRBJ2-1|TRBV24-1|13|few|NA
CAIALSSYNEQFF
TGTGCCATCGCTTTGAGCTCCTACAATGAGCAGTTCTTC
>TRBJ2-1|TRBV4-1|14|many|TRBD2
CASSPGLADNEQFF
TGCGCCAGCAGCCCGGGACTAGCGGACAATGAGCAGTTCTTC
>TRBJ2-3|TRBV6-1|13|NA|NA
CASSDTYMDTQYF
TGTGCCAGCAGTGACACATACATGGATACGCAGTATTTT